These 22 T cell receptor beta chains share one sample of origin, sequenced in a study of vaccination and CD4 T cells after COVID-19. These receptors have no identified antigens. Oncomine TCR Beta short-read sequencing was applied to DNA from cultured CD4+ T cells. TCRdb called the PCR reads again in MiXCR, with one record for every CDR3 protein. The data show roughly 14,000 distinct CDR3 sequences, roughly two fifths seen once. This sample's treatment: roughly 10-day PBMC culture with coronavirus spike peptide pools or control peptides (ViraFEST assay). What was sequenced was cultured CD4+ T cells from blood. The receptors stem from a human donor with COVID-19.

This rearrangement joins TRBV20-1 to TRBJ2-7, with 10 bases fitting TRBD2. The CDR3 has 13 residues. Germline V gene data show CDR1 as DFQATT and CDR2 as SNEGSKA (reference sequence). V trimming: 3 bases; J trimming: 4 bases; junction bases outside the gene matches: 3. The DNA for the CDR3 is TGCAGTGCTAGTAGCGGGGGGCAGTACGAGCAGTACTTC. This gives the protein CSASSGGQYEQYF.

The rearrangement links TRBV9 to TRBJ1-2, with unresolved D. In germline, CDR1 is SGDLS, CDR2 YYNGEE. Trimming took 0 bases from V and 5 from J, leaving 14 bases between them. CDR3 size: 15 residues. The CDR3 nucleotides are TGTGCCAGCAGCGTAGACGTATTCGCCGATTATGGCTACACCTTC. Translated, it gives CASSVDVFADYGYTF.

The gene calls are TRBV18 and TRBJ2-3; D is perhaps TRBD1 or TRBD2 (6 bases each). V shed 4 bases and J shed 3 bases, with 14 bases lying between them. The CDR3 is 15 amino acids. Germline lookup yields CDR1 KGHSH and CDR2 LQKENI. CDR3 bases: TGTGCCAGCTCACAGGCTGGGGGGCGTACAGATACGCAGTATTTT. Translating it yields CASSQAGGRTDTQYF.

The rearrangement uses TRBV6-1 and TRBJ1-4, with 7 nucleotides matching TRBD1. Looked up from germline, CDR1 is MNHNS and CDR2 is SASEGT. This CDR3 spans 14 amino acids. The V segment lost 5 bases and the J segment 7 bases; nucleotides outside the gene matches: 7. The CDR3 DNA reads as TGTGCCAGCAGTCGACAGGGTGTGGGTGAAAAACTGTTTTTT. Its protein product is CASSRQGVGEKLFF.

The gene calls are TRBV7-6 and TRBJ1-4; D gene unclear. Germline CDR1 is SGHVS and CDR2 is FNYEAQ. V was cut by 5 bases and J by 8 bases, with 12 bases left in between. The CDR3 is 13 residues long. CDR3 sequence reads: CASSLTPGEKLFF. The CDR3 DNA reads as TGTGCCAGCAGCCTAACACCCGGGGAAAAACTGTTTTTT. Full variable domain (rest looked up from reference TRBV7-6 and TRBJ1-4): GAGVSQSPRYKVTKRGQDVALRCDPISGHVSLYWYRQALGQGPEFLTYFNYEAQQDKSGLPNDRFSAERPEGSISTLTIQRTEQRDSAMYRCASSLTPGEKLFFGSGTQLSVL.

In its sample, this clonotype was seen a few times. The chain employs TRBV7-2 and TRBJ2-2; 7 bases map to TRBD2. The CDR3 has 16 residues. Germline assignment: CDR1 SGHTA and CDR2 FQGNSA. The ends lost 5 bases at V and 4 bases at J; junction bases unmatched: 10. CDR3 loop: CASSPRGRGGTGELFF. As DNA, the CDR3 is TGTGCCAGCAGCCCTCGAGGGCGCGGGGGCACCGGGGAGCTGTTTTTT.

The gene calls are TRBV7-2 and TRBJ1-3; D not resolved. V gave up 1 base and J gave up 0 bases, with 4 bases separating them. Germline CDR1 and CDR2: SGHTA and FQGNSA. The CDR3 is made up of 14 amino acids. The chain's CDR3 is CASSLGTSGNTIYF. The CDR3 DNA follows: TGTGCCAGCAGCTTAGGGACCTCTGGAAACACCATATATTTT. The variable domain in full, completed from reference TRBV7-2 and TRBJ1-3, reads GAGVSQSPSNKVTEKGKDVELRCDPISGHTALYWYRQSLGQGLEFLIYFQGNSAPDKSGLPSDRFSAERTGGSVSTLTIQRTQQEDSAVYLCASSLGTSGNTIYFGEGSWLTVV.

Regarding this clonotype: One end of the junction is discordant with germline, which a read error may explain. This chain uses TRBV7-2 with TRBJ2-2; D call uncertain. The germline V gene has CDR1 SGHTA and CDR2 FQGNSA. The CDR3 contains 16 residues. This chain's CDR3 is CASSQETTLYTGELFF. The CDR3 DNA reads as TGCGCCAGCAGCCAAGAAACGACCCTTTACACCGGGGAGCTGTTTTTT.

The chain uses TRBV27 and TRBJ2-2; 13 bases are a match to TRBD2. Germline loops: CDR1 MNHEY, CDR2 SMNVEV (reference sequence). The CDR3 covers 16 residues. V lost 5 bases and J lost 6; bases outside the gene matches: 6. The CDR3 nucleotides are TGTGCCAGCAGTCCAAGACTAGCGGGGGGATCCGGGGAGCTGTTTTTT. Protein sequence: CASSPRLAGGSGELFF.

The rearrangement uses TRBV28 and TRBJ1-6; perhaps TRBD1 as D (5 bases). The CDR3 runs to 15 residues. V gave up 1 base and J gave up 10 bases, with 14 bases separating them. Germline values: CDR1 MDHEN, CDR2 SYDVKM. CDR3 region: CASSLFRGDLSPLHF. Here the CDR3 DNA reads TGTGCCAGCAGTTTATTCCGAGGGGACCTATCACCCCTCCACTTT.

CDR3 DNA: TGTGCCAGCAGTTTCCAGGGACGGGGTCAGTACTTC. Protein: CASSFQGRGQYF. The chain uses TRBV28 and TRBJ2-4; D tentatively reads TRBD1 or TRBD2 (5 bases each). The CDR3 runs 12 residues. The germline CDR1 and CDR2 sequences are MDHEN and SYDVKM. Trimming removed 3 bases at V and 12 bases at J, with 12 bases between.

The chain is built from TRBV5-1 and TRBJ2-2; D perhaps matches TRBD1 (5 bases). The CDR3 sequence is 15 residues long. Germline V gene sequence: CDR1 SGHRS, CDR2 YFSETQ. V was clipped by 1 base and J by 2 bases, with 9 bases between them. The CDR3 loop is CASSLTGKNTGELFF. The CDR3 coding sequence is TGCGCCAGCAGCTTGACAGGCAAAAACACCGGGGAGCTGTTTTTT.

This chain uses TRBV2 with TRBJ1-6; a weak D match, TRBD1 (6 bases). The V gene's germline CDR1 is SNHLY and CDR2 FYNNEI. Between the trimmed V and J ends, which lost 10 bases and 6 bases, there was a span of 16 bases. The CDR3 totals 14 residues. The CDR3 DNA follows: TGTGCCACTCAGACAGGCATTTTTAATTCACCCCTCCACTTT. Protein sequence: CATQTGIFNSPLHF.

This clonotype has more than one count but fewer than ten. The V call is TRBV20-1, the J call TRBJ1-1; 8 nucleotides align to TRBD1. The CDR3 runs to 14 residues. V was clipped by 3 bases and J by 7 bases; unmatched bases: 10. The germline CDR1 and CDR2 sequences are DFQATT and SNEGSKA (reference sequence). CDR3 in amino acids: CSASSGQGTHEAFF. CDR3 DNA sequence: TGCAGTGCTAGTAGCGGACAGGGTACTCATGAAGCTTTCTTT.

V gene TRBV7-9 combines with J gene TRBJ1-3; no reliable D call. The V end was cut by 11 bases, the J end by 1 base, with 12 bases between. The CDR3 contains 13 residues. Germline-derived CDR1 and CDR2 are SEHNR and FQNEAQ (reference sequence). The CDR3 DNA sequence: TGTGCCCACGCCACGGGGTCTGGAAACACCATATATTTT. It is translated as CAHATGSGNTIYF. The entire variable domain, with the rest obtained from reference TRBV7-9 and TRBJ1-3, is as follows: DTGVSQNPRHKITKRGQNVTFRCDPISEHNRLYWYRQTLGQGPEFLTYFQNEAQLEKSRLLSDRFSAERPKGSFSTLEIQRTEQGDSAMYLCAHATGSGNTIYFGEGSWLTVV.

Here the CDR3 reads CASSPQGLAATDTQYF. The CDR3 bases are TGTGCCAGCAGCCCCCAGGGACTAGCCGCCACAGATACGCAGTATTTT. The rearrangement uses TRBV7-6 and TRBJ2-3, with TRBD2 matching 9 bases. Germline V lookup: CDR1 SGHVS, CDR2 FNYEAQ. After removal of 5 bases from V and 2 bases from J, the junction contained 8 bases not matched to a gene. CDR3 length equals 16 residues.

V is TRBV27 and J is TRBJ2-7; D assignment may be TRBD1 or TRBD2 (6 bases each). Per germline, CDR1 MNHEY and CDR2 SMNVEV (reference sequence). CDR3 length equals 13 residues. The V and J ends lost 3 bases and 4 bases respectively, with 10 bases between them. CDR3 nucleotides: TGTGCCAGCAGTTTCGGGGGCAGGTACGAGCAGTACTTC. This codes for CASSFGGRYEQYF.

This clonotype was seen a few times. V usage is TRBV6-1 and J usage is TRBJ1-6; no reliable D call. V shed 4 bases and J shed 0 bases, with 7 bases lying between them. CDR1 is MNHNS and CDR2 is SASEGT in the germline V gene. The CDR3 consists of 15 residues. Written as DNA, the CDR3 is TGTGCCAGCAGTGCAAGCAGCTCCTATAATTCACCCCTCCACTTT. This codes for CASSASSSYNSPLHF.

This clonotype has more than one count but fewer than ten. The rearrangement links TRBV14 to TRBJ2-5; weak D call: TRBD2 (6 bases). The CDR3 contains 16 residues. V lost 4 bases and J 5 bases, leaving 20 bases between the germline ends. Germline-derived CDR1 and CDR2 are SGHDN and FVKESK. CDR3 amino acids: CASSLDGRGIRETQYF. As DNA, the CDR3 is TGTGCCAGCAGCCTCGATGGGCGGGGTATAAGGGAGACCCAGTACTTC. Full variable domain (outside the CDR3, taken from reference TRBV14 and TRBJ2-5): EAGVTQFPSHSVIEKGQTVTLRCDPISGHDNLYWYRRVMGKEIKFLLHFVKESKQDESGMPNNRFLAERTGGTYSTLKVQPAELEDSGVYFCASSLDGRGIRETQYFGPGTRLLVL.

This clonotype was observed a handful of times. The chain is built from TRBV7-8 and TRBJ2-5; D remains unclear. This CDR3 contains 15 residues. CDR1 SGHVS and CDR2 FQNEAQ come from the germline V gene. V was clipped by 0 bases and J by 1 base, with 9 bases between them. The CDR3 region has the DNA TGTGCCAGCAGCTTAGCTCTCAGGAGCCAAGAGACCCAGTACTTC. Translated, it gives CASSLALRSQETQYF.

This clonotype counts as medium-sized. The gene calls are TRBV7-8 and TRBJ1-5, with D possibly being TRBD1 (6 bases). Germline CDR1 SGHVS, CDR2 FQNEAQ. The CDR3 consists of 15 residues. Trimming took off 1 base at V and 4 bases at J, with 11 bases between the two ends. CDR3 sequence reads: CASSLVGAVNQPQHF. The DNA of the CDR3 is TGTGCCAGCAGCTTAGTGGGGGCAGTTAATCAGCCCCAGCATTTT.

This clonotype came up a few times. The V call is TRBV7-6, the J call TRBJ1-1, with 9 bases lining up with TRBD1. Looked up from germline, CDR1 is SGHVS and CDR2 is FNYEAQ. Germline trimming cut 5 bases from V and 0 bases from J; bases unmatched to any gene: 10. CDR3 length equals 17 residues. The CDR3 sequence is CASSRLSTGGLNTEAFF. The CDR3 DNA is TGTGCCAGCAGCCGCTTGTCGACAGGGGGATTGAACACTGAAGCTTTCTTT.